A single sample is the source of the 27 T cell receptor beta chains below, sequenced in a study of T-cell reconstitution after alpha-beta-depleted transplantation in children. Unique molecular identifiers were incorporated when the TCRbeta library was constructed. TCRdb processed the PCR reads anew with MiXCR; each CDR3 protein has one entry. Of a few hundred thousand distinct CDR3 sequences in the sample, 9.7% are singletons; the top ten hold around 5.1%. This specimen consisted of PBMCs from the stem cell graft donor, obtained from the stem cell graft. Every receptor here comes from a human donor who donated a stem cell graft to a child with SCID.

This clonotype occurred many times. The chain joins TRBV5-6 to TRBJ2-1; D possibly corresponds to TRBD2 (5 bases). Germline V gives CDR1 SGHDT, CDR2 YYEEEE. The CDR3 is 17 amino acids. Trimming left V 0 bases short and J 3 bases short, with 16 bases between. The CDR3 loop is CASSLAVKAEYYNEQFF. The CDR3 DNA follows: TGTGCCAGCAGCTTGGCCGTTAAAGCGGAGTACTACAATGAGCAGTTCTTC.

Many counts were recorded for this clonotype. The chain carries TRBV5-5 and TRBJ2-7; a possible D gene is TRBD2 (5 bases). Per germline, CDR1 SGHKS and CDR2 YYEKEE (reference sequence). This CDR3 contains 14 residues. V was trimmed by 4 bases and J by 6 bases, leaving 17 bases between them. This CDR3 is CASSQSGKAGEQYF. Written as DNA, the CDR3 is TGTGCCAGCAGCCAAAGCGGAAAGGCGGGCGAGCAGTACTTC.

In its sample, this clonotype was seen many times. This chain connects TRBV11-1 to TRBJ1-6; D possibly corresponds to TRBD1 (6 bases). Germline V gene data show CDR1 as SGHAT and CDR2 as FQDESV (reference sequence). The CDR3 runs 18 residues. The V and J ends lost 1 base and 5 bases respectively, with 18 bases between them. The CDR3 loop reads CASSLGRGLSPDNSPLHF. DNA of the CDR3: TGTGCCAGCAGCTTAGGCAGGGGCCTGTCCCCGGATAATTCACCCCTCCACTTT.

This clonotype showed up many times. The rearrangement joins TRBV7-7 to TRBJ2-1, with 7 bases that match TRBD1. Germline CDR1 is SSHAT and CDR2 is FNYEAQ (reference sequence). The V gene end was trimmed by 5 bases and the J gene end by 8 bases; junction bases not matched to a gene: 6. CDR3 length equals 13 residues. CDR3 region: CASSGDRGHEQFF. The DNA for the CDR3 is TGTGCCAGCAGCGGGGACAGAGGGCATGAGCAGTTCTTC.

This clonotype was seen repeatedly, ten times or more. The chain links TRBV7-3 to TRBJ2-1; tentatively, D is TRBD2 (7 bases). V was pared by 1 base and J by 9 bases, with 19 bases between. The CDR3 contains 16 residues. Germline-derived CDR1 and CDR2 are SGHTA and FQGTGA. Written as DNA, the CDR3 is TGTGCCAGCAGCTTAAGAGGGGGGGCTAATATGCCTGAGCAGTTCTTC. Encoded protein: CASSLRGGANMPEQFF.

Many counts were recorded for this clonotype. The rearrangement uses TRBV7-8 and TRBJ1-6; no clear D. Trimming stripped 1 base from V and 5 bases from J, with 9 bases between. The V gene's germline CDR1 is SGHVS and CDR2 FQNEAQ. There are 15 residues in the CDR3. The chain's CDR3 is CASSLVPTDNSPLHF. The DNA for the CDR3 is TGTGCCAGCAGCTTAGTTCCAACTGATAATTCACCCCTCCACTTT.

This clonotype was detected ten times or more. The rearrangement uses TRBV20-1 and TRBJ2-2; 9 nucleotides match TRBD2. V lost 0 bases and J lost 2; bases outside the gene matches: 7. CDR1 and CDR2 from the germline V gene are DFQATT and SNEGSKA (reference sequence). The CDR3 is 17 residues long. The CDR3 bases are TGCAGTGCTAGAGATCCAGCAGCGGGGGGAAACACCGGGGAGCTGTTTTTT. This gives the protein CSARDPAAGGNTGELFF.

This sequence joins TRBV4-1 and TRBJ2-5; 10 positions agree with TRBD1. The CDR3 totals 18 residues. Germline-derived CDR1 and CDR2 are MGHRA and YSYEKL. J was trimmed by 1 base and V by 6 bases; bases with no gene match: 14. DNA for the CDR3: TGCGCCAGCAGTCAGGTGATGACCGGGACAGGGGCCCAAGAGACCCAGTACTTC. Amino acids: CASSQVMTGTGAQETQYF.

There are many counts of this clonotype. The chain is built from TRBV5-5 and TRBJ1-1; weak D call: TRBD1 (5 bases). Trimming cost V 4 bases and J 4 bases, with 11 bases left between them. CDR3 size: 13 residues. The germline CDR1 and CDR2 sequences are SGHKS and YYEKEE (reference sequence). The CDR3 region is CASSLWGSTEAFF. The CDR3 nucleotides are TGTGCCAGCAGCCTGTGGGGGAGCACTGAAGCTTTCTTT.

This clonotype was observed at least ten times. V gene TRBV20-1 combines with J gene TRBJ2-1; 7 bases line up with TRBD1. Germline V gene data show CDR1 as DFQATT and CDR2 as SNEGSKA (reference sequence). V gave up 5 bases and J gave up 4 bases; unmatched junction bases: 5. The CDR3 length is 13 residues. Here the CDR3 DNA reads TGCAGTGCTCAGGGGGTCATTTACAATGAGCAGTTCTTC. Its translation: CSAQGVIYNEQFF.

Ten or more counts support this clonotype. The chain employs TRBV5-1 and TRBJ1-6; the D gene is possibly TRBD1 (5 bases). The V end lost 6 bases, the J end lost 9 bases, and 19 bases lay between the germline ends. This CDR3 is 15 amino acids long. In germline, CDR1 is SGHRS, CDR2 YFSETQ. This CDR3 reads CASTTREPGSSPLHF. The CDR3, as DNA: TGCGCCAGCACCACCAGGGAACCGGGGAGTTCACCCCTCCACTTT.

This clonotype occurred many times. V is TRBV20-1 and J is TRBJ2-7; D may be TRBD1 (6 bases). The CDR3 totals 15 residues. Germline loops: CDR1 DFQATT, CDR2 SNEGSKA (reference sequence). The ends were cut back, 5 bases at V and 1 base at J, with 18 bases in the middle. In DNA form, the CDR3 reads TGCAGTGCTCCAGCCTTGGACAGATTTTCCTACGAGCAGTACTTC. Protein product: CSAPALDRFSYEQYF.

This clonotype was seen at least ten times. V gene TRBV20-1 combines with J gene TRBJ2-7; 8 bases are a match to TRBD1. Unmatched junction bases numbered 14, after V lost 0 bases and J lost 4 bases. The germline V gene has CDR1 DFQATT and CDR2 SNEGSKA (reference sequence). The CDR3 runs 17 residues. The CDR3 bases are TGCAGTGCTAGAGATCGAGGATTTGAGGACAGGGTGTACGAGCAGTACTTC. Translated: CSARDRGFEDRVYEQYF.

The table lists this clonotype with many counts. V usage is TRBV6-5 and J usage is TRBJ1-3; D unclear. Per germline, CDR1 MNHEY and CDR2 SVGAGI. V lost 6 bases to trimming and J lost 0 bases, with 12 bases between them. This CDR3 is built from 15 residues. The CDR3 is CASRSSSVSGNTIYF. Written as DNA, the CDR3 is TGTGCCAGCAGATCTTCCTCAGTCTCTGGAAACACCATATATTTT.

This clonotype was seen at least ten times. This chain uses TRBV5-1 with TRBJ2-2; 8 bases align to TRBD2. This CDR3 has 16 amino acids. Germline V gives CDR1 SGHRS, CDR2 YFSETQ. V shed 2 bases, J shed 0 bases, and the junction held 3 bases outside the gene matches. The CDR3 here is CASSLAGAANTGELFF. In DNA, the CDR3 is TGCGCCAGCAGCTTAGCGGGGGCCGCGAACACCGGGGAGCTGTTTTTT.

The CDR3 loop is CSAPGTSGQETQYF. The CDR3 DNA reads as TGCAGTGCGCCCGGGACTAGCGGCCAAGAGACCCAGTACTTC. V is TRBV20-1 and J is TRBJ2-5; the match to TRBD2 covers 11 bases. There are 14 residues in the CDR3. Germline CDR1 DFQATT, CDR2 SNEGSKA (reference sequence). Trimming removed 6 bases from V and 1 base from J; junction bases left unmatched: 4.

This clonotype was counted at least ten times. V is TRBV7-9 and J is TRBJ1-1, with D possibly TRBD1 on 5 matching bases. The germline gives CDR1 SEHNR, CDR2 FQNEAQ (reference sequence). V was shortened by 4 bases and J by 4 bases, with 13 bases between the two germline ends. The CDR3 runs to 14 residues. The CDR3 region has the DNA TGTGCCAGCAGCTCAAGGGGACCCCTCACTGAAGCTTTCTTT. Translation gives CASSSRGPLTEAFF.

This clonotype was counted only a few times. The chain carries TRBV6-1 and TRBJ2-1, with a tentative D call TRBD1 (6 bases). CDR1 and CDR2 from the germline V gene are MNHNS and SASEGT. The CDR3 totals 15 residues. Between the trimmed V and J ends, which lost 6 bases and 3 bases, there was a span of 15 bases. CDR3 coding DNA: TGTGCCAGCAGACTAACAGGGTTTGTCTACAATGAGCAGTTCTTC. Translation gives CASRLTGFVYNEQFF.

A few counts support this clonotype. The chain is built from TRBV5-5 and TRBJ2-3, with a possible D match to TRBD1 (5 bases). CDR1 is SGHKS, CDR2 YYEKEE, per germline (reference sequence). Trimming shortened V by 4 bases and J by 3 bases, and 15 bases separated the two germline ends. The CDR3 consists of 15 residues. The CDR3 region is CASSPVTRATDTQYF. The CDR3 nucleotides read TGTGCCAGCAGCCCCGTCACCAGGGCGACAGATACGCAGTATTTT.

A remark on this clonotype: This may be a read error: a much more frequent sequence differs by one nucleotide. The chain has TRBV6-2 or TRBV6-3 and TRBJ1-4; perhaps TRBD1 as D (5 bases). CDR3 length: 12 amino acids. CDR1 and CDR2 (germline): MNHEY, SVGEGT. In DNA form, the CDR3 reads TGTGTCAGCAGTCGGGGCTATGAAAAACTGTTTTTT. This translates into CVSSRGYEKLFF.

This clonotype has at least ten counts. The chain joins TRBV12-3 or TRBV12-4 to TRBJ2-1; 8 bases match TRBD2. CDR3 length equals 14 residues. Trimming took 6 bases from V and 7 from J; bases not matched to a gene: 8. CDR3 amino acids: CASSPGGRHNEQFF. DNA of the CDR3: TGTGCCAGCAGCCCGGGGGGGCGACATAATGAGCAGTTCTTC.

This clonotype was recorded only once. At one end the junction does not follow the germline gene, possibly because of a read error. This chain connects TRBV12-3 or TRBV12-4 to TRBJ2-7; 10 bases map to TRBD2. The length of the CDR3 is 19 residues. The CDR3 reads CTSWGPGLAPRRNSYEQYF. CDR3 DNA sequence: TGTACCAGCTGGGGACCGGGACTAGCGCCGCGCCGTAACTCCTACGAGCAGTACTTC.

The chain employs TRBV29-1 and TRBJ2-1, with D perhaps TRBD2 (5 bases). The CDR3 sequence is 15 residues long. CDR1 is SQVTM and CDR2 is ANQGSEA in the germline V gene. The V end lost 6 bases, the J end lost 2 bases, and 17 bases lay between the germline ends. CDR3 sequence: CSVHTAGLTYNEQFF. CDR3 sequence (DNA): TGCAGCGTGCACACGGCGGGTCTCACCTACAATGAGCAGTTCTTC.

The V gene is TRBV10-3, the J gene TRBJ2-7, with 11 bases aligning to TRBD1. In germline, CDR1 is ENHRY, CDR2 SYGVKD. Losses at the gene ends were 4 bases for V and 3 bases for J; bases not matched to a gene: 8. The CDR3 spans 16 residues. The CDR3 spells CAISAISGTGGYEQYF. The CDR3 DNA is TGTGCCATCAGTGCAATATCCGGGACAGGGGGCTACGAGCAGTACTTC.

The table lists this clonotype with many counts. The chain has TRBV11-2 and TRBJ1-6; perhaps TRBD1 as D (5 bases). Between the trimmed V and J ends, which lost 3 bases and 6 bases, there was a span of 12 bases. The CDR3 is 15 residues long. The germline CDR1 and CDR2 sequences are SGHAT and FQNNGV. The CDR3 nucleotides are TGTGCCAGCAGCTTCCAACAGGTCCCTAATTCACCCCTCCACTTT. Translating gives CASSFQQVPNSPLHF.

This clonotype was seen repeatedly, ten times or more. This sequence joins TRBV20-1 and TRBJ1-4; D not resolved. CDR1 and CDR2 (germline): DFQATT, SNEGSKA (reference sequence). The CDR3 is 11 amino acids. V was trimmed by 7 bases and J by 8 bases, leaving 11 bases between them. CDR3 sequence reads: CSVKSGEKLFF. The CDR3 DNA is TGCAGTGTGAAATCTGGGGAAAAACTGTTTTTT.

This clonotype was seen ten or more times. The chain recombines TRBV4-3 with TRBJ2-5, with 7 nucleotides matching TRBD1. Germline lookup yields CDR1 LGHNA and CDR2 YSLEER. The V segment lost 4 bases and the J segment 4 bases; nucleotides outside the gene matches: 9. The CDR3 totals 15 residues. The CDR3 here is CASSLVYDRVETQYF. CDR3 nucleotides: TGCGCCAGCAGCCTGGTGTACGACAGGGTAGAGACCCAGTACTTC.